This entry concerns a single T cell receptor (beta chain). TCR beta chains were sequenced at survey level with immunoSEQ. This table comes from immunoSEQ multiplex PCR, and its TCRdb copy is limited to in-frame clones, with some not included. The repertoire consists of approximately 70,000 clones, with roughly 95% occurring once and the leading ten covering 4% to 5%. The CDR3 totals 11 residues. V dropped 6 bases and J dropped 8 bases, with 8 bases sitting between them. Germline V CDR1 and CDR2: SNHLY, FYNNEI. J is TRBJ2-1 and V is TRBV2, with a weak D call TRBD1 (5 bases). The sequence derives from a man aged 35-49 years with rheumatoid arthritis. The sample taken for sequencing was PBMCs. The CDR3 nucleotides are TGTGCCAGCAGCCTCAGGGATGAGCAGTTCTTC. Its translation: CASSLRDEQFF.